One sample yielded the 30 T cell receptor beta chains listed below, sequenced in a study of cytomegalovirus exposure and HLA in healthy donors. The PCR ran on 60 Vbeta and 13 Jbeta primers. The protocol was immunoSEQ multiplex PCR, while the TCRdb copy is restricted to in-frame clones and leaves out a portion. The data contain under 40,000 clones, approximately 76% of them singletons. Input material: PBMCs. Receptors originate from a woman aged 30 to 39 in good health and CMV-seropositive.

Points on this clone: At one boundary the junction diverges from the germline segment, which might be a read error. The chain joins TRBV7-9 to TRBJ1-4, with a weak D call TRBD1 (5 bases). CDR1 and CDR2 from the germline V gene are SEHNR and FQNEAQ (reference sequence). This CDR3 is 15 amino acids long. The CDR3 DNA is TGTTCCAGCAGCTTCCCACAGGAATCTAATGAAAAACTGTTTTTT. Residues: CSSSFPQESNEKLFF.

The genes are TRBV4-1 and TRBJ2-1, with D possibly being TRBD1 (5 bases). This CDR3 contains 16 residues. The V end lost 4 bases, the J end lost 4 bases, and 17 bases lay between the germline ends. CDR1 MGHRA and CDR2 YSYEKL come from the germline V gene. The CDR3 sequence is CASSPRSGQGYNEQFF. In nucleotides, the CDR3 is TGCGCCAGCAGCCCGAGGAGTGGCCAGGGTTACAATGAGCAGTTCTTC.

DNA for the CDR3: TGTGCCAGCAGCACCCGACAGGGGGCGAACACTGAAGCTTTCTTT. This codes for CASSTRQGANTEAFF. The chain combines TRBV7-2 with TRBJ1-1; 10 positions agree with TRBD1. Germline CDR1 SGHTA, CDR2 FQGNSA. CDR3 length: 15 amino acids. V lost 5 bases and J lost 1; bases outside the gene matches: 4.

The J gene is TRBJ1-2, the V gene TRBV5-1; D is ambiguous. Germline assignment: CDR1 SGHRS and CDR2 YFSETQ. The CDR3 contains 14 residues. V dropped 1 base and J dropped 0 bases, with 7 bases sitting between them. CDR3 sequence: CASSLSLPNYGYTF. The CDR3 DNA reads as TGCGCCAGCAGCTTGAGCTTACCTAACTATGGCTACACCTTC.

The chain recombines TRBV30 with TRBJ1-1; possible D gene TRBD1, 5 bases. V lost 2 bases to trimming and J lost 4 bases, with 20 bases between them. This CDR3 has 16 residues. The germline CDR1 and CDR2 sequences are GTSNPN and SVGIG (reference sequence). The CDR3 is CAWSSPGGRRGTEAFF. The CDR3 DNA reads as TGTGCCTGGAGTTCTCCGGGGGGAAGAAGGGGCACTGAAGCTTTCTTT.

The gene calls are TRBV29-1 and TRBJ2-2; possible D gene TRBD1, 6 bases. CDR1 is SQVTM, CDR2 ANQGSEA, per germline. The CDR3 sequence is 13 residues long. V dropped 7 bases and J dropped 3 bases, with 12 bases sitting between them. The DNA of the CDR3 is TGCAGCGGGTCAGGGGCGTACACCGGGGAGCTGTTTTTT. Amino acid sequence: CSGSGAYTGELFF.

The chain has TRBV29-1 and TRBJ2-5, with D maybe TRBD2 (6 bases). The CDR3 contains 12 residues. The germline CDR1 and CDR2 sequences are SQVTM and ANQGSEA. With 2 bases removed from V and 7 bases from J, the gap between germline ends came to 11 bases. CDR3 nucleotide sequence: TGCAGCGTTGAATCTGGGGGACTGACCCAGTACTTC. It translates to CSVESGGLTQYF.

This rearrangement joins TRBV7-3 to TRBJ2-5; TRBD2 is a possible D gene (5 bases). V shed 4 bases and J shed 4 bases, with 16 bases lying between them. The CDR3 spans 15 residues. Looked up from germline, CDR1 is SGHTA and CDR2 is FQGTGA. DNA for the CDR3: TGTGCCAGCAGCTCCCAGAGTGGCGCGGGAGAGACCCAGTACTTC. Residues: CASSSQSGAGETQYF.

The chain recombines TRBV5-6 with TRBJ1-2; 10 bases align to TRBD1. CDR3 size: 14 residues. CDR1 and CDR2 from the germline V gene are SGHDT and YYEEEE. V shed 4 bases, J shed 6 bases, and the junction held 6 bases outside the gene matches. The DNA for the CDR3 is TGTGCCAGCAGCCTGACAGGGGGCGGGCATGGCTACACCTTC. Amino acids: CASSLTGGGHGYTF.

The table lists this clone with a count of one. The chain is built from TRBV27 and TRBJ1-2; a possible D gene is TRBD1 (5 bases). CDR3 length equals 15 residues. V was trimmed by 4 bases and J by 4 bases, leaving 16 bases between them. Germline lookup yields CDR1 MNHEY and CDR2 SMNVEV (reference sequence). The CDR3 nucleotides are TGTGCCAGCAGTTCCCCCCTGCAGGGTGCCTATGGCTACACCTTC. Protein sequence: CASSSPLQGAYGYTF.

V gene TRBV5-1 combines with J gene TRBJ2-7; D remains ambiguous. The length of the CDR3 is 14 residues. The V end lost 4 bases, the J end lost 3 bases, and 14 bases lay between the germline ends. Germline assignment: CDR1 SGHRS and CDR2 YFSETQ. The CDR3: CASSLNLPLYEQYF. CDR3 in DNA: TGCGCCAGCAGCCTAAACCTCCCCCTCTACGAGCAGTACTTC.

The V gene is TRBV7-2, the J gene TRBJ2-3; TRBD1 agrees at 7 bases. The germline gives CDR1 SGHTA, CDR2 FQGNSA. After removal of 5 bases from V and 4 bases from J, the junction contained 18 bases not matched to a gene. The CDR3 loop spans 18 amino acids. The DNA of the CDR3 is TGTGCCAGCAGCACCCGCCTAGGGGGCGGAGGCTGGGCAGATACGCAGTATTTT. This translates into CASSTRLGGGGWADTQYF.

The chain employs TRBV18 and TRBJ2-7; the match to TRBD1 covers 12 bases. This CDR3 is built from 14 residues. Germline assignment: CDR1 KGHSH and CDR2 LQKENI. V lost 3 bases and J lost 6; bases outside the gene matches: 3. CDR3 DNA: TGTGCCAGCTCACCCGGGACAGGGGGCGCCGAGCAGTACTTC. It yields the protein CASSPGTGGAEQYF.

The CDR3 region is CSSRDSGGTNEQFF. The CDR3 DNA reads TGCAGCTCAAGGGACAGTGGGGGTACGAATGAGCAGTTCTTC. This chain uses TRBV29-1 with TRBJ2-1; TRBD1 agrees at 7 bases. Germline V gene data show CDR1 as SQVTM and CDR2 as ANQGSEA. The V segment lost 8 bases and the J segment 7 bases; nucleotides outside the gene matches: 14. The CDR3 loop spans 14 amino acids.

The J gene is TRBJ2-1, the V gene TRBV2; 8 bases line up with TRBD2. J gave up 0 bases and V 3 bases, and 7 bases lay outside the gene matches. CDR1 is SNHLY and CDR2 is FYNNEI in the germline V gene. The CDR3 contains 17 residues. Here the CDR3 reads CASSDLAGGPSYNEQFF. CDR3 DNA: TGTGCCAGCAGTGACTTGGCGGGAGGCCCCTCCTACAATGAGCAGTTCTTC.

This rearrangement joins TRBV19 to TRBJ1-5; D is undetermined. CDR3 length: 15 residues. Germline values: CDR1 LNHDA, CDR2 SQIVND (reference sequence). Trimming shortened V by 5 bases and J by 0 bases, and 11 bases separated the two germline ends. CDR3 region: CASSPLGDSNQPQHF. The DNA of the CDR3 is TGTGCCAGTAGTCCCCTAGGCGATAGCAATCAGCCCCAGCATTTT.

The chain is built from TRBV2 and TRBJ1-2; D is undetermined. The germline V and J ends were trimmed by 5 bases and 2 bases, with 12 bases remaining between them. The CDR3 spans 14 residues. CDR1 is SNHLY and CDR2 is FYNNEI in the germline V gene. The CDR3 reads CASSRSELNYGYTF. DNA for the CDR3: TGTGCCAGCAGTCGGTCAGAACTAAACTATGGCTACACCTTC.

This clone was recorded a few times. V is TRBV10-3 and J is TRBJ1-5; tentative D call: TRBD1 (6 bases). Trimming removed 10 bases at V and 3 bases at J, with 13 bases between. The germline V gene encodes CDR1 ENHRY and CDR2 SYGVKD. The CDR3 loop spans 13 amino acids. The CDR3 DNA reads TGTGCCACCACAGGGTCGAACAATCAGCCCCAGCATTTT. It yields the protein CATTGSNNQPQHF.

This clone has a handful of counts. J is TRBJ1-5 and V is TRBV27; D possibly corresponds to TRBD1 (5 bases). The germline V and J ends were trimmed by 3 bases and 7 bases, with 10 bases remaining between them. This CDR3 spans 13 amino acids. Looked up from germline, CDR1 is MNHEY and CDR2 is SMNVEV (reference sequence). CDR3 region: CASSLGRLQPQHF. In nucleotides, the CDR3 is TGTGCCAGCAGTTTGGGGCGGTTACAGCCCCAGCATTTT.

The V and J genes are TRBV28 and TRBJ1-5; D remains unclear. The length of the CDR3 is 16 residues. Germline V CDR1 and CDR2: MDHEN, SYDVKM. V was pared by 3 bases and J by 9 bases, with 21 bases between. The CDR3, as DNA: TGTGCCAGCAGTTTTGGGTTTCAGGCAGCCGGTGGGCCCCAGCATTTT. Amino acid sequence: CASSFGFQAAGGPQHF. Filled out from reference TRBV28 and TRBJ1-5, the complete variable domain reads DVKVTQSSRYLVKRTGEKVFLECVQDMDHENMFWYRQDPGLGLRLIYFSYDVKMKEKGDIPEGYSVSREKKERFSLILESASTNQTSMYLCASSFGFQAAGGPQHFGDGTRLSIL.

About this clone: The junction departs from the called germline gene at one end, perhaps through a read error. The J gene is TRBJ1-1, the V gene TRBV6-5; tentatively, D is TRBD1 (5 bases). The CDR3 length is 15 residues. The germline V gene has CDR1 MNHEY and CDR2 SVGAGI. CDR3 bases: TGTGCCAGCAGCCCCTTAGGGGAGGAGAACGCTGAAGCTTTCTTT. Protein sequence: CASSPLGEENAEAFF.

The V and J genes are TRBV30 and TRBJ1-4, with D unclear. The length of the CDR3 is 12 residues. The germline gives CDR1 GTSNPN, CDR2 SVGIG (reference sequence). V dropped 4 bases and J dropped 6 bases, with 9 bases sitting between them. CDR3 residues: CAWIGRDEKLFF. In DNA form, the CDR3 reads TGTGCCTGGATCGGGAGGGATGAAAAACTGTTTTTT.

There are a few counts of this clone. The chain uses TRBV25-1 and TRBJ2-1; D unclear. The CDR3 consists of 11 residues. Germline CDR1 MGHDK, CDR2 SYGVNS. Trimming cost V 7 bases and J 8 bases, with 9 bases left between them. This chain's CDR3 is CASTASYEQFF. The CDR3 nucleotides are TGTGCCAGCACGGCTAGTTATGAGCAGTTCTTC.

This clone was seen once. V and J are TRBV7-2 and TRBJ2-1; D is uncertain. This CDR3 region has 15 residues. Between the trimmed V and J ends, which lost 1 base and 0 bases, there was a span of 7 bases. Germline CDR1 reads SGHTA; CDR2 reads FQGNSA. DNA of the CDR3: TGTGCCAGCAGCTTAGGATTCAGCTCCTACAATGAGCAGTTCTTC. Its translation is CASSLGFSSYNEQFF.

The rearrangement links TRBV28 to TRBJ1-5; tentative D call: TRBD1 (6 bases). V lost 5 bases and J lost 9, with 11 bases in between. This CDR3 contains 12 residues. Germline assignment: CDR1 MDHEN and CDR2 SYDVKM. CDR3 coding DNA: TGTGCCAGCAGTAAGGGGGTCGGGCCCCAGCATTTT. It yields the protein CASSKGVGPQHF.

This chain connects TRBV27 to TRBJ1-2; 8 bases map to TRBD1. J gave up 7 bases and V 9 bases, and 16 bases lay outside the gene matches. The CDR3 spans 15 residues. In germline, CDR1 is MNHEY, CDR2 SMNVEV (reference sequence). The CDR3 DNA follows: TGTGCCAGTAAGAGCCTCGCGGACAGGGTAGCTGGCTACACCTTC. Residues: CASKSLADRVAGYTF.

J is TRBJ2-3 and V is TRBV6-1; 7 nucleotides line up with TRBD2. Germline loops: CDR1 MNHNS, CDR2 SASEGT. V lost 2 bases to trimming and J lost 5 bases; unmatched junction nucleotides: 10. The CDR3 extends over 16 amino acids. CDR3 protein: CASSESRGVGGDTQYF. In DNA, the CDR3 is TGTGCCAGCAGTGAATCACGGGGGGTGGGGGGAGATACGCAGTATTTT.

The chain uses TRBV5-1 and TRBJ2-5; 12 nucleotides match TRBD2. The CDR3 is 15 residues long. The germline V gene has CDR1 SGHRS and CDR2 YFSETQ. Unmatched junction bases numbered 3, after V lost 4 bases and J lost 2 bases. The CDR3 nucleotides read TGCGCCAGCAGCGTCCTAGCGGGGGGGCAAGAGACCCAGTACTTC. It codes for CASSVLAGGQETQYF.

This chain links TRBV7-7 with TRBJ2-7; tentative D call: TRBD1 (6 bases). Germline V CDR1 and CDR2: SSHAT, FNYEAQ (reference sequence). V lost 2 bases to trimming and J lost 3 bases, with 8 bases between them. This CDR3 has 13 amino acids. The CDR3 loop reads CASSLQGHYEQYF. In DNA, the CDR3 is TGTGCCAGCAGCTTACAGGGACACTACGAGCAGTACTTC.

The V gene is TRBV15, the J gene TRBJ1-5; D possibly corresponds to TRBD1 (6 bases). The V and J ends lost 0 bases and 6 bases respectively, with 12 bases between them. There are 15 residues in the CDR3. In germline, CDR1 is LNHNV, CDR2 YYDKDF (reference sequence). The CDR3 sequence: CATSRDLGGAQPQHF. The CDR3 nucleotides read TGTGCCACCAGCAGAGATTTAGGGGGGGCTCAGCCCCAGCATTTT. Full variable domain (missing parts from reference TRBV15 and TRBJ1-5): DAMVIQNPRYQVTQFGKPVTLSCSQTLNHNVMYWYQQKSSQAPKLLFHYYDKDFNNEADTPDNFQSRRPNTSFCFLDIRSPGLGDTAMYLCATSRDLGGAQPQHFGDGTRLSIL.